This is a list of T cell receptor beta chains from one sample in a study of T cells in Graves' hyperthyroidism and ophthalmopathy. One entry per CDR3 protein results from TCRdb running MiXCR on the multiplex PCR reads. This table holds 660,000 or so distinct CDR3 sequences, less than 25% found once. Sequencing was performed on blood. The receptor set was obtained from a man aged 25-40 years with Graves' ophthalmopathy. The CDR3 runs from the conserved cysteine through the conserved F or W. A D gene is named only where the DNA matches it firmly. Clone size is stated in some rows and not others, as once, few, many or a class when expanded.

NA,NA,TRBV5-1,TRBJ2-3,CASPEDRGGDTQYF,TGCGCCAGCCCCGAAGACAGAGGGGGGGATACGCAGTATTTT
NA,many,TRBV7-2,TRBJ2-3,CASSSDRLETQYF,TGTGCCAGCAGCTCAGACCGACTAGAAACGCAGTATTTT
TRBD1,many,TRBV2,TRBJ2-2,CASSDGTDHRELFF,TGTGCCAGCAGCGACGGGACAGACCACCGGGAGCTGTTTTTT
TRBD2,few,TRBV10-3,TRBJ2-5,CAISEGGGRETQYF,TGTGCCATCAGTGAGGGGGGAGGGCGGGAGACCCAGTACTTC
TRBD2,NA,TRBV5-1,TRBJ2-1,CASSLRGIRSGLTYNEQFF,TGCGCCAGCAGCTTGAGAGGTATTCGGTCGGGACTAACTTACAATGAGCAGTTCTTC
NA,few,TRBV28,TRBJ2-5,CASSQKMGLGETQYF,TGTGCCAGCAGTCAAAAGATGGGGTTAGGGGAGACCCAGTACTTC
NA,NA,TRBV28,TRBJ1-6,CASKRSGNSPLHF,TGTGCCAGTAAACGGAGCGGTAATTCACCCCTCCACTTT
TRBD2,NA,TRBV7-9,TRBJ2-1,CASSSPSGRAFDEQFF,TGTGCCAGCAGCTCCCCTAGCGGGAGGGCCTTTGATGAGCAGTTCTTC
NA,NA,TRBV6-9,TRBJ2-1,CASSYGGNGQFF,TGTGCCAGCAGTTACGGCGGAAATGGGCAGTTCTTC
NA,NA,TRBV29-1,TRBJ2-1,CSVDPPRTYNEQFF,TGCAGCGTTGATCCCCCGCGGACATACAATGAGCAGTTCTTC
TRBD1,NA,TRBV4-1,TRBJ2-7,CASSQPRTGSYEQYF,TGCGCCAGCAGCCAGCCGCGGACAGGGTCCTACGAGCAGTACTTC
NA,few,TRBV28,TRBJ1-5,CASSSKKEGQPQHF,TGTGCCAGCAGTTCGAAGAAAGAGGGTCAGCCCCAGCATTTT
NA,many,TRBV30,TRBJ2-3,CAWSVLADSTDTQYF,TGTGCCTGGAGTGTACTGGCGGATAGCACAGATACGCAGTATTTT
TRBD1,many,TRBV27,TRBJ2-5,CASSSATGGGETQYF,TGTGCCAGCAGTTCGGCTACAGGGGGCGGCGAGACCCAGTACTTC
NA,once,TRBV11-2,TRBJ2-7,CASNLDHTGRGGQYF,TGTGCCAGCAACTTAGATCATACGGGACGGGGCGGGCAGTACTTC
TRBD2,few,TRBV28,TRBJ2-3,CASRRTSGRQYF,TGTGCCAGCAGACGGACTAGCGGCCGACAGTATTTT
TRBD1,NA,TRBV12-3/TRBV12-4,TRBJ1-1,CASSHPGGQGASDTEAFF,TGTGCCAGCAGTCATCCTGGGGGACAGGGGGCGTCGGACACTGAAGCTTTCTTT
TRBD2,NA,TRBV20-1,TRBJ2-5,CSAEAAGEVETQYF,TGCAGTGCTGAAGCCGCGGGGGAAGTGGAGACCCAGTACTTC
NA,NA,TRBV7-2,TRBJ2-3,CASSVTGVGTDTQYF,TGTGCCAGCAGCGTAACAGGTGTCGGCACAGATACGCAGTATTTT
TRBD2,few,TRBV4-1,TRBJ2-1,CASSATGTNGFTNEQFF,TGCGCCAGCAGCGCCACCGGGACTAATGGGTTTACGAATGAGCAGTTCTTC
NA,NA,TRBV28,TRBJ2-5,CASSTFVEGETQYF,TGTGCCAGCAGTACCTTTGTGGAGGGGGAGACCCAGTACTTC
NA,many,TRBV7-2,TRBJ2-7,CASSLAAVRTYEQYF,TGTGCCAGCAGCTTAGCGGCAGTCCGGACCTACGAGCAGTACTTC
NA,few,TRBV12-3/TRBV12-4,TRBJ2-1,CASSTGSVQQFF,TGTGCCAGCAGCACAGGGTCGGTCCAGCAGTTCTTC
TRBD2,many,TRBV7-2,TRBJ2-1,CASSRMGLAGGNEQFF,TGTGCCAGCAGCCGGATGGGGCTAGCGGGAGGCAATGAGCAGTTCTTC
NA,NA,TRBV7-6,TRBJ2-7,CASSSMAAGAGAEQYF,TGTGCCAGCAGCTCTATGGCGGCAGGGGCGGGCGCCGAGCAGTACTTC
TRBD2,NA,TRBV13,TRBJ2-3,CASSFGGDTDTQYF,TGTGCCAGCAGCTTTGGGGGGGACACAGATACGCAGTATTTT
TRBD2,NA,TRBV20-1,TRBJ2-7,CSAPGTSGAYEQYF,TGCAGTGCCCCCGGGACTAGCGGAGCCTACGAGCAGTACTTC
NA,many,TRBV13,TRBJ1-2,CASSSYSINYGYTF,TGTGCCAGCAGCTCCTACAGCATTAACTATGGCTACACCTTC